The source of this TCR beta chain is a study of CD8+CD57+ T cells in acquired aplastic anemia. Study-level background: On average, healthy donors gave about 10.8 million reads for CD4+ cells.

CDR3 and TCR beta VDJ profiling relied on a genomic DNA template. TCRdb called the reads again in MiXCR, with one record for every CDR3 protein. In the table there are 150,000 to 200,000 distinct CDR3 sequences, around 45% of which are singletons. Germline values: CDR1 SQVTM, CDR2 ANQGSEA. The length of the CDR3 is 13 residues. V was pared by 6 bases and J by 0 bases, with 12 bases between. The chain combines TRBV29-1 with TRBJ2-7, with TRBD2 as a possible D gene (6 bases). The clonotype originates from a human donor in good health. The material sequenced was sorted CD4+, CD8+, or CD8+CD57+ T cells (not recorded which) from PBMCs. The CDR3: CSVRLAFSYEQYF. CDR3 sequence (DNA): TGCAGCGTCCGGCTAGCGTTCTCCTACGAGCAGTACTTC.